Each of the 28 T cell receptor beta chains below was sequenced from the same sample in a study of OX40 agonist ivuxolimab in advanced cancers. Sequencing was performed with immunoSEQ multiplex PCR; in TCRdb, only in-frame clones are kept and a portion is missing. The table includes about 52,000 clones, 80% to 90% detected once. Sequences were derived from CD4+ or CD8+ T cells sorted from blood, sampled in a trial of the OX40 agonist ivuxolimab. The receptors were gathered from an adult with an advanced solid tumor such as melanoma, head and neck, liver or kidney cancer.

This clone was counted once. V usage is TRBV7-9 and J usage is TRBJ2-5, with 11 bases lining up with TRBD2. This CDR3 has 14 residues. The trim removed 5 bases at V and 3 bases at J, leaving 2 bases unmatched. The germline V gene has CDR1 SEHNR and CDR2 FQNEAQ (reference sequence). CDR3 residues: CASSTGLAEETQYF. The CDR3 nucleotides are TGTGCCAGCAGCACGGGACTAGCGGAAGAGACCCAGTACTTC.

In its sample, this clone was seen once. The rearrangement joins TRBV30 to TRBJ2-7; no definite D call. The CDR3 contains 12 residues. V was pared by 5 bases and J by 6 bases, with 14 bases between. Germline V gives CDR1 GTSNPN, CDR2 SVGIG (reference sequence). CDR3 DNA: TGTGCCTGGGCCAGAGGTTCGTTCGAGCAGTACTTC. Translated: CAWARGSFEQYF. The complete variable domain, with remaining parts taken from reference TRBV30 and TRBJ2-7, reads SQTIHQWPATLVQPVGSPLSLECTVEGTSNPNLYWYRQAAGRGLQLLFYSVGIGQISSEVPQNLSASRPQDRQFILSSKKLLLSDSGFYLCAWARGSFEQYFGPGTRLTVT.

This chain links TRBV6-5 with TRBJ1-1, with unresolved D. The CDR3 contains 13 residues. Germline CDR1 and CDR2: MNHEY and SVGAGI. With 6 bases removed from V and 2 bases from J, the gap between germline ends came to 10 bases. The CDR3 region is CASSPNHNTEAFF. CDR3 DNA sequence: TGTGCCAGCAGCCCGAACCACAACACTGAAGCTTTCTTT.

V usage is TRBV6-6 and J usage is TRBJ1-2; D not certain. Trimming pared 0 bases from V and 4 bases from J, leaving 12 bases between. This CDR3 is built from 15 residues. The germline CDR1 and CDR2 sequences are MNHNY and SVGAGI (reference sequence). CDR3 DNA: TGTGCCAGCAGTTACTCCAAGGACGGATCCTATGGCTACACCTTC. It specifies CASSYSKDGSYGYTF.

This clone was counted a single time. This CDR3 reads CASSLEPLGKLFF. The CDR3 DNA follows: TGTGCCAGCAGTTTGGAGCCTTTGGGGAAACTGTTTTTT. This chain connects TRBV11-2 to TRBJ1-4; D is undetermined. Germline V lookup: CDR1 SGHAT, CDR2 FQNNGV. The V end lost 6 bases, the J end lost 11 bases, and 16 bases lay between the germline ends. The CDR3 length is 13 residues.

This clone has a single count. The chain joins TRBV28 to TRBJ1-3; D not certain. Germline assignment: CDR1 MDHEN and CDR2 SYDVKM. Deletions cut 7 bases from V and 7 bases from J, with 17 bases between. This CDR3 has 14 residues. CDR3 loop: CASTLQRFENTIYF. The DNA of the CDR3 is TGTGCCAGCACTCTGCAGAGGTTCGAGAACACCATATATTTT.

This sequence joins TRBV28 and TRBJ1-2; 7 bases match TRBD1. Germline CDR1 reads MDHEN; CDR2 reads SYDVKM. J was trimmed by 3 bases and V by 5 bases; bases with no gene match: 12. CDR3 length: 16 amino acids. CDR3 loop: CASSPQKGARDYGYTF. CDR3 nucleotide sequence: TGTGCCAGCAGTCCCCAAAAGGGGGCGCGGGACTATGGCTACACCTTC.

The chain combines TRBV6-4 with TRBJ2-1; 8 bases agree with TRBD1. This CDR3 is built from 13 residues. Germline values: CDR1 MRHNA, CDR2 SNTAGT. V dropped 5 bases and J dropped 8; count of bases not matched to a gene: 5. CDR3 coding DNA: TGTGCCAGCAGTCAGGACAGGGCCGATGAGCAGTTCTTC. It yields the protein CASSQDRADEQFF.

The chain carries TRBV18 and TRBJ2-1; 7 bases map to TRBD1. The CDR3 sequence is 16 residues long. Germline V gene lookup returns CDR1 KGHSH and CDR2 LQKENI. V was clipped by 3 bases and J by 5 bases; unmatched bases: 10. The CDR3 region has the DNA TGTGCCAGCTCACCCAGGGGGTCCCGGACAGACAATGAGCAGTTCTTC. Its protein product is CASSPRGSRTDNEQFF.

The rearrangement joins TRBV21-1 to TRBJ1-5; the table gives TRBD1 as D, unverified against the DNA. TRBV21-1 is a documented pseudogene. There are 16 residues in the CDR3. CDR3 amino acids: CASSNPDRVGNQPQHF. CDR3 bases: TGTGCCAGCAGCAATCCCGACAGGGTAGGCAATCAGCCCCAGCATTTT.

The chain carries TRBV9 and TRBJ1-3, with D uncertain. V lost 0 bases and J 1 base, leaving 11 bases between the germline ends. The CDR3 length is 16 residues. Germline assignment: CDR1 SGDLS and CDR2 YYNGEE. CDR3 residues: CASSVESLASGNTIYF. DNA for the CDR3: TGTGCCAGCAGCGTAGAATCGTTGGCTTCTGGAAACACCATATATTTT.

The V call is TRBV15, the J call TRBJ2-1; 9 bases are shared with TRBD1. V lost 0 bases and J lost 7; bases outside the gene matches: 7. Looked up from germline, CDR1 is LNHNV and CDR2 is YYDKDF (reference sequence). This CDR3 has 16 residues. In DNA form, the CDR3 reads TGTGCCACCAGCAGAGATGGGGGGGACAGGGCGAATGAGCAGTTCTTC. This encodes CATSRDGGDRANEQFF.

This sequence joins TRBV6-6 and TRBJ1-5; a possible D gene is TRBD1 (5 bases). This CDR3 is 14 amino acids long. V was cut by 2 bases and J by 6 bases, with 11 bases left in between. Germline V CDR1 and CDR2: MNHNY, SVGAGI (reference sequence). This CDR3 is CASSYGRGGQPQHF. The CDR3 region has the DNA TGTGCCAGCAGTTACGGGCGGGGGGGTCAGCCCCAGCATTTT.

V usage is TRBV14 and J usage is TRBJ2-5; D unclear. Germline V gene sequence: CDR1 SGHDN, CDR2 FVKESK. This CDR3 region has 15 residues. V shed 4 bases and J shed 5 bases, with 17 bases lying between them. CDR3 residues: CASSPDSLVMETQYF. CDR3 bases: TGTGCCAGCAGCCCCGACTCCCTAGTGATGGAGACCCAGTACTTC.

V usage is TRBV9 and J usage is TRBJ1-2; unclear D gene. The length of the CDR3 is 15 residues. Between the trimmed V and J ends, which lost 3 bases and 1 base, there was a span of 13 bases. Germline-derived CDR1 and CDR2 are SGDLS and YYNGEE. CDR3 nucleotides: TGTGCCAGCAGCGCCTGGATGGGAGGTAACTATGGCTACACCTTC. This gives the protein CASSAWMGGNYGYTF.

This sequence joins TRBV30 and TRBJ2-3; D might be TRBD2 (5 bases). CDR1 and CDR2 from the germline V gene are GTSNPN and SVGIG (reference sequence). V was trimmed by 7 bases and J by 10 bases, leaving 15 bases between them. This CDR3 contains 11 residues. CDR3 sequence: CAFRTSVAQYF. CDR3 DNA: TGTGCCTTCCGAACTAGTGTGGCGCAGTATTTT.

V gene TRBV27 combines with J gene TRBJ1-1, with D unresolved. The germline V and J ends were trimmed by 5 bases and 1 base, with 11 bases remaining between them. The V gene's germline CDR1 is MNHEY and CDR2 SMNVEV (reference sequence). The CDR3 totals 14 residues. CDR3 amino acids: CASSPRNRNTEAFF. The CDR3 DNA is TGTGCCAGCAGTCCCCGGAACAGGAACACTGAAGCTTTCTTT.

This clone was detected only a few times. The CDR3 sequence: CASSTGVNTEAFF. The CDR3 DNA is TGTGCCAGCAGCACAGGGGTGAACACTGAAGCTTTCTTT. This chain uses TRBV7-3 with TRBJ1-1; 7 nucleotides line up with TRBD1. CDR3 size: 13 residues. The V and J ends lost 5 bases and 0 bases, in that order; junction bases with no gene match: 0. Germline V gene sequence: CDR1 SGHTA, CDR2 FQGTGA.

This clone appeared once. J is TRBJ2-2 and V is TRBV19; 10 bases match TRBD2. Unmatched junction bases numbered 3, after V lost 5 bases and J lost 3 bases. Germline V gene data show CDR1 as LNHDA and CDR2 as SQIVND (reference sequence). This CDR3 region has 15 residues. CDR3 sequence reads: CASSRGLAHTGELFF. The CDR3 region has the DNA TGTGCCAGTAGTCGGGGACTAGCGCACACCGGGGAGCTGTTTTTT.

The gene calls are TRBV27 and TRBJ1-2, with D perhaps TRBD1 (5 bases). The CDR3 consists of 17 residues. Germline V lookup: CDR1 MNHEY, CDR2 SMNVEV (reference sequence). V was trimmed by 0 bases and J by 6 bases, leaving 20 bases between them. The CDR3 sequence: CASSLSNRVGTDDGYTF. CDR3 coding DNA: TGTGCCAGCAGTTTATCTAACCGTGTAGGGACCGACGATGGCTACACCTTC.

The chain combines TRBV10-3 with TRBJ1-1, with 11 nucleotides matching TRBD1. The junction had 12 bases not matched to a gene; V was cut back by 6 bases and J by 9 bases. CDR1 and CDR2 (germline): ENHRY, SYGVKD. The CDR3 is made up of 15 amino acids. The CDR3 sequence is CAIRSGQGAQYQAFF. The CDR3 DNA sequence: TGTGCCATCAGGTCTGGACAGGGGGCCCAATACCAAGCTTTCTTT.

The chain couples TRBV11-1 to TRBJ2-3, with a weak D call TRBD2 (6 bases). From germline, CDR1 is SGHAT and CDR2 FQDESV (reference sequence). V lost 6 bases, J lost 3 bases, and 19 bases lay in between. The CDR3 runs to 16 residues. The CDR3 sequence: CASSYPRGGRTDTQYF. CDR3 bases: TGTGCCAGCAGTTATCCGCGGGGTGGCCGGACAGATACGCAGTATTTT.

This chain links TRBV19 with TRBJ2-3, with 7 positions matching TRBD2. Germline V CDR1 and CDR2: LNHDA, SQIVND (reference sequence). The J segment lost 3 bases and the V segment lost 7 bases, leaving 7 bases of the junction unmatched. This CDR3 has 14 residues. CDR3 DNA: TGTGCCAGTAATCGCGGGGGTGCAACAGATACGCAGTATTTT. Protein sequence: CASNRGGATDTQYF.

This clone was seen only a few times. The rearrangement joins TRBV15 to TRBJ2-7, with no clear D. Germline CDR1 is LNHNV and CDR2 is YYDKDF (reference sequence). The CDR3 is 12 residues long. The V end lost 0 bases, the J end lost 5 bases, and 5 bases lay between the germline ends. CDR3 region: CATSRDFHEQYF. The DNA for the CDR3 is TGTGCCACCAGCAGAGATTTCCACGAGCAGTACTTC.

V is TRBV6-6 and J is TRBJ2-1; a possible D gene is TRBD1 (6 bases). Germline lookup yields CDR1 MNHNY and CDR2 SVGAGI (reference sequence). The CDR3 is made up of 15 amino acids. V was trimmed by 6 bases and J by 0 bases, leaving 12 bases between them. CDR3 in amino acids: CASRGALSSYNEQFF. CDR3 coding DNA: TGTGCCAGCAGGGGGGCACTCAGCTCCTACAATGAGCAGTTCTTC.

The rearrangement uses TRBV6-6 and TRBJ1-2; D may be TRBD1 (6 bases). Trimming left V 5 bases short and J 5 bases short, with 12 bases between. CDR3 length equals 13 residues. The V gene's germline CDR1 is MNHNY and CDR2 SVGAGI (reference sequence). CDR3 sequence: CASSPVGQYGYTF. CDR3 DNA: TGTGCCAGCAGTCCCGTTGGACAGTATGGCTACACCTTC.

The chain carries TRBV9 and TRBJ2-5; possible D gene TRBD1, 6 bases. The CDR3 sequence is 14 residues long. Looked up from germline, CDR1 is SGDLS and CDR2 is YYNGEE. Deletions cut 0 bases from V and 4 bases from J, with 10 bases between. The CDR3 bases are TGTGCCAGCAGCGTAGATCTAGGGGGAGAGACCCAGTACTTC. Protein product: CASSVDLGGETQYF.

The chain links TRBV5-1 to TRBJ1-1; possible D gene TRBD1, 5 bases. Trimming took 0 bases from V and 11 from J, leaving 11 bases between them. Germline V gene lookup returns CDR1 SGHRS and CDR2 YFSETQ. This CDR3 is built from 12 residues. CDR3 sequence reads: CASSLGREGAFF. The CDR3 DNA reads as TGCGCCAGCAGCTTGGGCAGGGAAGGGGCTTTCTTT.